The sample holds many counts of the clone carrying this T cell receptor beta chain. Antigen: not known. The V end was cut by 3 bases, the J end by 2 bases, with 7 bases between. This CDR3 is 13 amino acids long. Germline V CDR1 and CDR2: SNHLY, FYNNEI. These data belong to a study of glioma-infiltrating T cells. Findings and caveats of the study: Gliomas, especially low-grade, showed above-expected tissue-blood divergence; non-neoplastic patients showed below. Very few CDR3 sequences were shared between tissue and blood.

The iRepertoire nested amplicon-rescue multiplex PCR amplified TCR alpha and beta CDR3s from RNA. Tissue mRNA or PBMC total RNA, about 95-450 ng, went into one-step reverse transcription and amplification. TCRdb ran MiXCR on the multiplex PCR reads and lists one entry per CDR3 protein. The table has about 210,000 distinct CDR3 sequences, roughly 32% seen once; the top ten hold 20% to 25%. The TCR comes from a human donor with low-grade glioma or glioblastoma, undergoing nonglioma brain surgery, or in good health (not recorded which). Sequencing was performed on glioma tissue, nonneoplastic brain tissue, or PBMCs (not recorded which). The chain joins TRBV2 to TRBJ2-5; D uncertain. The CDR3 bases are TGTGCCAGCAGTGAGGACGAGCAAGAGACCCAGTACTTC. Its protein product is CASSEDEQETQYF.